Here is one T cell receptor (beta chain) with its context. The data derive from a study of cytomegalovirus exposure and HLA in healthy donors. The CDR3 loop spans 13 amino acids. Germline V gene data show CDR1 as SGHTA and CDR2 as FQGNSA. The ends lost 5 bases at V and 9 bases at J; junction bases unmatched: 6. The PCR used 60 Vbeta and 13 Jbeta primers. Sequenced by immunoSEQ multiplex PCR; TCRdb stores in-frame clones only, minus some. The table records 90,000 to 100,000 clones, over 70% of them present only once. This chain uses TRBV7-2 with TRBJ1-1; 10 bases map to TRBD1. Material for sequencing was PBMCs. The source is a woman aged 40 to 50 in good health and CMV-seronegative. The CDR3 DNA reads TGTGCCAGCAGCCTATCGGACAGGGGGAAAGCTTTCTTT. This sequence encodes CASSLSDRGKAFF.